The TCR beta chain described here comes from a study of cytomegalovirus exposure and HLA in healthy donors. Across the study: A prior study identified just under 120 million unique TCR beta sequences from about 180 million T cells.

Study-wide results and limits: Follow-up analysis later connected one missense variant in DCLRE1C with trimming of TCR beta V- and J-genes. Fewer N-insertions than the roughly 670-donor mean were reportedly shown by an Asian-associated ancestry cluster in a later analysis.

About this clone: Antigen specificity is unknown.

Germline V CDR1 and CDR2: MNHNS, SASEGT. This CDR3 is 14 amino acids long. Trimming pared 7 bases from V and 4 bases from J, leaving 14 bases between. PCR amplification relied on 60 Vbeta primers (plus 13 Jbeta primers). Source study methods: The authors later counted roughly 79 million unique TCR beta chains, approximately 12 million of them shared. Clones were sequenced by immunoSEQ multiplex PCR, and TCRdb holds only the in-frame ones, with some missing. From that table come the V and J calls and clone size; the DNA was used to work out D and trimming. The table lists around 250,000 clones, 70% to 90% of them singletons.

The sequencing sample was made of PBMCs. The chain combines TRBV6-1 with TRBJ1-5; unclear D gene. This receptor was obtained from an older woman in good health and CMV-seropositive. CDR3 loop: CASIENHFNQPQHF. CDR3 DNA: TGTGCCAGCATCGAAAACCACTTTAATCAGCCCCAGCATTTT.